The present T cell receptor beta chain was sequenced within a study of T cell responses to AZD1222 COVID-19 vaccine. In the study overall: Second doses were pooled across both intervals (about 4 or about 12 weeks).

Here immunoSEQ multiplex PCR was the method, and the copy in TCRdb shows in-frame clones only, minus some. The profile shows tens of thousands of clones, around 90% of them singletons. Trimming removed 3 bases from V and 1 base from J; junction bases left unmatched: 2. Germline loops: CDR1 SGHTA, CDR2 FQGTGA. This CDR3 is 15 amino acids long. Sequencing used peripheral blood, obtained on day 0 of AZD1222 vaccination. The receptor was isolated from an adult in good health. V is TRBV7-3 and J is TRBJ2-2, with 7 bases identical to TRBD1. The CDR3 DNA sequence: TGTGCCAGCAGCTTTCGACAGGGGAACACCGGGGAGCTGTTTTTT. This gives the protein CASSFRQGNTGELFF.